A selection of T cell receptor beta chains follows, all from one sample in a study of OX40 agonist ivuxolimab in advanced cancers. The assay was immunoSEQ multiplex PCR, and TCRdb's table has in-frame clones only and misses some. The sample has tens of thousands of clones, 91% seen once; the top ten hold approximately 14%. The starting material was CD4+ or CD8+ T cells sorted from blood, obtained in a trial of the OX40 agonist ivuxolimab. These receptors were collected from an adult with an advanced solid tumor such as melanoma, head and neck, liver or kidney cancer. Each CDR3 is given with its conserved first and last residue. A D gene is named only where the DNA matches it firmly. Clone size is given for some rows only: seen once, a few or many times, or a class if the clone is expanded.

d_call	clone_size	j_call	v_call	cdr3_aa	cdr3_nt
TRBD2	-	TRBJ2-7	TRBV28	CASSLLGEGSLPYEQYF	TGTGCCAGCAGTTTACTGGGGGAGGGTAGTCTCCCCTACGAGCAGTACTTC
TRBD1	-	TRBJ2-2	TRBV5-4	CASSRWDRSTGELFF	TGTGCCAGCAGCAGATGGGACAGGTCCACCGGGGAGCTGTTTTTT
TRBD2	-	TRBJ2-7	TRBV25-1	CASTPEIAGKEQYF	TGTGCCAGCACCCCAGAGATAGCGGGAAAGGAGCAGTACTTC
-	-	TRBJ2-7	TRBV28	CASQGKPYEQYF	TGTGCCAGCCAGGGGAAACCCTACGAGCAGTACTTC
TRBD2	-	TRBJ2-1	TRBV9	CASSPPSGNEQFF	TGTGCCAGCAGCCCCCCTAGCGGCAATGAGCAGTTCTTC
TRBD2	-	TRBJ2-5	TRBV28	CASRYYGTSGETQYF	TGTGCCAGCAGATACTATGGGACTAGCGGAGAGACCCAGTACTTC
-	-	TRBJ1-1	TRBV6-5	CASSYPGNTEAFF	TGTGCCAGCAGTTACCCAGGAAACACTGAAGCTTTCTTT
-	-	TRBJ1-1	TRBV6-5	CASNGGTEAFF	TGTGCCAGCAATGGGGGGACTGAAGCTTTCTTT
TRBD2	-	TRBJ2-1	TRBV19	CASSISASGSNEQFF	TGTGCCAGTAGTATTTCGGCTAGCGGGAGCAATGAGCAGTTCTTC
TRBD2	-	TRBJ2-3	TRBV9	CASSVLAGPTDTQYF	TGTGCCAGCAGCGTGCTAGCGGGACCCACAGATACGCAGTATTTT
-	-	TRBJ2-6	TRBV6-1	CASSIDSSGANVLTF	TGTGCCAGCAGTATCGACAGCTCTGGGGCCAACGTCCTGACTTTC
-	-	TRBJ2-3	TRBV27	CASSLSGGKTDTQYF	TGTGCCAGCAGTTTGTCCGGGGGTAAAACAGATACGCAGTATTTT
-	-	TRBJ2-7	TRBV2	CASTEGYTPTYEQYF	TGTGCCAGCACAGAGGGGTATACTCCAACCTACGAGCAGTACTTC
TRBD1	-	TRBJ2-2	TRBV27	CASRWGQAGGELFF	TGTGCCAGCAGGTGGGGACAGGCCGGAGGGGAGCTGTTTTTT
-	once	TRBJ2-3	TRBV11-2	CASSLSARSTDTQYF	TGTGCCAGCAGCTTATCCGCACGTAGCACAGATACGCAGTATTTT
-	-	TRBJ2-1	TRBV10-1	CASRNHVDWLLGGNEQFF	TGCGCCAGCAGAAATCACGTAGATTGGCTCCTCGGAGGCAATGAGCAGTTCTTC
TRBD2	-	TRBJ2-7	TRBV5-5	CASSLWREDYEQYF	TGTGCCAGCAGCTTGTGGCGGGAGGACTACGAGCAGTACTTC
TRBD2	once	TRBJ2-1	TRBV7-9	CASSLVSSGRHEQFF	TGTGCCAGCAGCTTAGTGTCTAGCGGGAGGCATGAGCAGTTCTTC
-	-	TRBJ2-7	TRBV10-2	CASSPRRIDYEQYF	TGCGCCAGCAGCCCGCGGCGGATTGACTACGAGCAGTACTTC
TRBD1	-	TRBJ2-4	TRBV4-3	CASSQDRGQGENIQYF	TGCGCCAGCAGCCAAGATAGGGGACAGGGTGAAAACATTCAGTACTTC
-	-	TRBJ2-5	TRBV7-9	CASSLEASSETQYF	TGTGCCAGCAGCTTAGAAGCTAGCTCTGAGACCCAGTACTTC
-	-	TRBJ1-3	TRBV6-5	CASSYDSSGGNTIYF	TGTGCCAGCAGTTACGACAGTTCAGGGGGAAACACCATATATTTT
-	-	TRBJ1-5	TRBV5-4	CASSLGGAQGNQPQHF	TGTGCCAGCAGCTTGGGTGGCGCACAGGGAAATCAGCCCCAGCATTTT
-	-	TRBJ2-3	TRBV9	CASSPGTLPGTDTQYF	TGTGCCAGCAGCCCAGGGACACTACCGGGCACAGATACGCAGTATTTT
-	-	TRBJ2-1	TRBV27	CASSPGTGRLAVYNEQFF	TGTGCCAGCAGTCCCGGGACAGGGAGACTAGCGGTTTACAATGAGCAGTTCTTC
TRBD2	-	TRBJ2-3	TRBV9	CASSVGLASDTQYF	TGTGCCAGCAGCGTCGGACTAGCGTCAGATACGCAGTATTTT
-	-	TRBJ1-1	TRBV19	CASSILPGGVTEAFF	TGTGCCAGTAGTATTCTTCCGGGGGGTGTGACTGAAGCTTTCTTT
-	-	TRBJ2-7	TRBV6-6	CASSSRDTYYEQYF	TGTGCCAGCAGTTCCCGGGACACCTACTACGAGCAGTACTTC
TRBD2	few	TRBJ2-3	TRBV27	CASSLFPSGSTDTQYF	TGTGCCAGCAGTTTATTCCCTAGCGGAAGCACAGATACGCAGTATTTT
-	once	TRBJ2-1	TRBV7-2	CASTTGYNEQFF	TGTGCCAGCACAACAGGGTACAATGAGCAGTTCTTC
TRBD2	-	TRBJ2-5	TRBV28	CASSSTGMGLAGFQRETQYF	TGTGCCAGCAGTTCTACAGGGATGGGACTAGCGGGGTTCCAGCGAGAGACCCAGTACTTC
-	-	TRBJ2-1	TRBV2	CASSVGSGYNEQFF	TGTGCCAGCAGTGTAGGGAGTGGGTACAATGAGCAGTTCTTC
TRBD1	-	TRBJ2-1	TRBV2	CASFRDSTYNEQFF	TGTGCCAGCTTTCGGGACAGCACGTACAATGAGCAGTTCTTC
-	-	TRBJ1-1	TRBV5-1	CASSPGAGMVTEAFF	TGCGCCAGCAGCCCGGGGGCAGGGATGGTCACTGAAGCTTTCTTT
-	-	TRBJ2-7	TRBV21-1	CASSKVVYEQYF	TGTGCCAGCAGCAAAGTGGTCTACGAGCAGTACTTC
-	-	TRBJ2-5	TRBV15	CATSRTGLGETQYF	TGTGCCACCAGCAGAACGGGACTTGGGGAGACCCAGTACTTC
TRBD1	-	TRBJ2-3	TRBV7-9	CASSLLTGTGESSTDTQYF	TGTGCCAGCAGCCTACTTACCGGGACAGGGGAATCTAGCACAGATACGCAGTATTTT
-	-	TRBJ1-1	TRBV7-6	CASSSTGTAINEAFF	TGTGCCAGCAGCTCGACCGGGACTGCAATTAATGAAGCTTTCTTT
-	once	TRBJ2-6	TRBV27	CASSLTSGANVLTF	TGTGCCAGCAGTTTGACCTCTGGGGCCAACGTCCTGACTTTC
-	-	TRBJ1-3	TRBV7-6	CASSSLGGAGNTIYF	TGTGCCAGCAGCTCTCTCGGGGGGGCTGGAAACACCATATATTTT
-	-	TRBJ2-3	TRBV10-3	CAISDLADPARNTQYF	TGTGCCATCAGTGACCTTGCGGACCCAGCCCGAAATACGCAGTATTTT
-	-	TRBJ2-1	TRBV9	CASSVPRGNSEGYNEQFF	TGTGCCAGCAGCGTGCCTCGGGGGAATAGCGAGGGCTACAATGAGCAGTTCTTC
-	once	TRBJ2-1	TRBV15	CATSSESEYNEQFF	TGTGCCACCAGCAGCGAGAGCGAATACAATGAGCAGTTCTTC
-	-	TRBJ2-1	TRBV4-3	CASSQDHLREYNEQFF	TGCGCCAGCAGCCAAGATCACCTGAGGGAGTACAATGAGCAGTTCTTC
TRBD2	-	TRBJ2-5	TRBV5-1	CASAGTSGTETQYF	TGCGCCAGCGCCGGGACTAGCGGGACAGAGACCCAGTACTTC
-	-	TRBJ2-7	TRBV5-6	CASSLGQSYEQYF	TGTGCCAGCAGCTTAGGACAGTCCTACGAGCAGTACTTC
TRBD1	-	TRBJ2-3	TRBV7-9	CASRGQGWADTQYF	TGTGCCAGCAGAGGACAGGGATGGGCAGATACGCAGTATTTT
-	-	TRBJ2-7	TRBV6-1	CASSGGTRYEQYF	TGTGCCAGCAGTGGAGGGACCAGATACGAGCAGTACTTC
TRBD1	-	TRBJ1-1	TRBV6-5	CASSLTGLGTEAFF	TGTGCCAGCAGTTTGACAGGGTTAGGCACTGAAGCTTTCTTT
-	-	TRBJ2-1	TRBV19	CASSIYNEQFF	TGTGCCAGTAGTATCTACAATGAGCAGTTCTTC
-	-	TRBJ1-2	TRBV15	CATSPERGGGYTF	TGTGCCACCAGTCCCGAAAGGGGGGGCGGCTACACCTTC
-	-	TRBJ1-1	TRBV30	CAGRIMNTEAFF	TGTGCCGGTCGGATTATGAACACTGAAGCTTTCTTT
TRBD2	-	TRBJ2-7	TRBV7-9	CASSLGLAGPYEQYF	TGTGCCAGCAGCTTGGGACTAGCGGGTCCCTACGAGCAGTACTTC